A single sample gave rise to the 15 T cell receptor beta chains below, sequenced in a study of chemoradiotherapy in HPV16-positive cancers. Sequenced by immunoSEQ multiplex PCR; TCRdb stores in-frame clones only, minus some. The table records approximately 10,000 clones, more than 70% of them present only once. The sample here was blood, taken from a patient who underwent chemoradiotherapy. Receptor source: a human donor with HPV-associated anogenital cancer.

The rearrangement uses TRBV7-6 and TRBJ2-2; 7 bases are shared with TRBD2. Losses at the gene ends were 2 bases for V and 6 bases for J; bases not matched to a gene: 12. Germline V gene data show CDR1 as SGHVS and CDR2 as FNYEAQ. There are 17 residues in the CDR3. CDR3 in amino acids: CASSLNLLGGSAGELFF. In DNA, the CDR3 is TGTGCCAGCAGCTTAAATCTTTTGGGAGGGTCAGCCGGGGAGCTGTTTTTT.

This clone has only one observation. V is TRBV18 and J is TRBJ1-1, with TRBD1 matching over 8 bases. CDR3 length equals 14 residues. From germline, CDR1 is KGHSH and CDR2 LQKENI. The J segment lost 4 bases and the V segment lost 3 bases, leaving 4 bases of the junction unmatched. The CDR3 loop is CASSPGTGRTEAFF. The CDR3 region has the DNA TGTGCCAGCTCACCGGGGACAGGCCGCACTGAAGCTTTCTTT. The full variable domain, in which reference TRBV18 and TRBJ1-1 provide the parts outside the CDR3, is NAGVMQNPRHLVRRRGQEARLRCSPMKGHSHVYWYRQLPEEGLKFMVYLQKENIIDESGMPKERFSAEFPKEGPSILRIQQVVRGDSAAYFCASSPGTGRTEAFFGQGTRLTVV.

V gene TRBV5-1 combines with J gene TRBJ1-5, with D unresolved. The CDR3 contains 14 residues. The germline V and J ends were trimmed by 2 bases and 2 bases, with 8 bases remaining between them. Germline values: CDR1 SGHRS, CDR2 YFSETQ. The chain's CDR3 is CASSFGEGNQPQHF. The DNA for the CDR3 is TGCGCCAGCAGCTTTGGGGAAGGCAATCAGCCCCAGCATTTT. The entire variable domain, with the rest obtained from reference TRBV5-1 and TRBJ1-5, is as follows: KAGVTQTPRYLIKTRGQQVTLSCSPISGHRSVSWYQQTPGQGLQFLFEYFSETQRNKGNFPGRFSGRQFSNSRSEMNVSTLELGDSALYLCASSFGEGNQPQHFGDGTRLSIL.

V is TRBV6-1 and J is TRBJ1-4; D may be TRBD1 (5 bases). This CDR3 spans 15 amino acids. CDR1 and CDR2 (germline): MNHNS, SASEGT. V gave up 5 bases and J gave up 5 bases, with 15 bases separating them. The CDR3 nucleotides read TGTGCCAGCAGTTCAGGGTCTGAAGGGAATGAAAAACTGTTTTTT. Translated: CASSSGSEGNEKLFF.

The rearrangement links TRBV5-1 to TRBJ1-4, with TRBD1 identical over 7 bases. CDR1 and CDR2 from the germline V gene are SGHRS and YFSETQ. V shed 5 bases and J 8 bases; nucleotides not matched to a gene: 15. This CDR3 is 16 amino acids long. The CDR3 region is CASRPRDSLRGEKLFF. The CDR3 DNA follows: TGCGCCAGCAGACCCCGGGACAGCCTCAGAGGGGAAAAACTGTTTTTT.

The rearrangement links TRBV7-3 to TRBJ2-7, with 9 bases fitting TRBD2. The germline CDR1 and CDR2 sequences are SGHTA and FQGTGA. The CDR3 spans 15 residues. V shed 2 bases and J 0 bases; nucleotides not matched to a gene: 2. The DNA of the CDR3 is TGTGCCAGCAGCTTACTAGCGGGGAGCTCCTACGAGCAGTACTTC. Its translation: CASSLLAGSSYEQYF.

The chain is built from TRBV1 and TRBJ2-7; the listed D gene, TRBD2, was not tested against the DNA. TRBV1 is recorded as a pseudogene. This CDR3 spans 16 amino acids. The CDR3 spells CTSSQRLARSSYEQYF. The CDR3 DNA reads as TGCACCAGCAGCCAAAGACTAGCGAGGAGCTCCTACGAGCAGTACTTC.

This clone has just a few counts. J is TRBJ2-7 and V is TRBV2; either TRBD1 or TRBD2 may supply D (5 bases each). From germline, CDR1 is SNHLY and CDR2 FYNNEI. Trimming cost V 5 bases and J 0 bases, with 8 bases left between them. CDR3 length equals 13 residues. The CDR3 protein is CASSSGSSYEQYF. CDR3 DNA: TGTGCCAGCAGTTCAGGGAGCTCCTACGAGCAGTACTTC.

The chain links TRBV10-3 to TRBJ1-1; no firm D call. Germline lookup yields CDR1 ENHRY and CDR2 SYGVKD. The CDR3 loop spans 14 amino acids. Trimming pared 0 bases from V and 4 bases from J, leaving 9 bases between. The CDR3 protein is CAISESSIGTEAFF. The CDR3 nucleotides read TGTGCCATCAGTGAGTCCAGTATCGGCACTGAAGCTTTCTTT.

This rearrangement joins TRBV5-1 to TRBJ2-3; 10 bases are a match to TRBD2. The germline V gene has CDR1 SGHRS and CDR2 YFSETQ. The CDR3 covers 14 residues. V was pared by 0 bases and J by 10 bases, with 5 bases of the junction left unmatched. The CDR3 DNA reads TGCGCCAGCAGCTTGGAAGCGGGGGGGCCTTCGCAGTATTTT. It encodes CASSLEAGGPSQYF.

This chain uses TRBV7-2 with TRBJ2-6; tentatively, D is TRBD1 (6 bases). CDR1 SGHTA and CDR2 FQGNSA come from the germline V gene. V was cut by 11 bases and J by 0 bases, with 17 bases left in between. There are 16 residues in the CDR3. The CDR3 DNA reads TGTGCCCTACCGGGACAAGGAAACTCTGGGGCCAACGTCCTGACTTTC. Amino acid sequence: CALPGQGNSGANVLTF.

CDR3 nucleotides: TGTGCCAGTATTGGTCTTGAAGCTTTCTTT. Residues: CASIGLEAFF. This rearrangement joins TRBV19 to TRBJ1-1, with D unclear. CDR1 and CDR2 from the germline V gene are LNHDA and SQIVND (reference sequence). V shed 7 bases and J shed 7 bases, with 7 bases lying between them. The CDR3 has 10 amino acids.

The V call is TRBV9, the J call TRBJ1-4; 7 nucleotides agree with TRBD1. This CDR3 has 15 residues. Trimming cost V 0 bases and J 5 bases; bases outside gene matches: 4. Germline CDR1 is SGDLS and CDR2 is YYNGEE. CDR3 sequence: CASSVAGGANEKLFF. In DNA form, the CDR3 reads TGTGCCAGCAGCGTAGCAGGGGGAGCGAATGAAAAACTGTTTTTT.

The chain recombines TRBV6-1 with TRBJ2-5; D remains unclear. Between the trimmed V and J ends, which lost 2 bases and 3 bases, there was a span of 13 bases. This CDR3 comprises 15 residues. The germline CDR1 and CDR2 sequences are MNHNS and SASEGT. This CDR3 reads CASSETPRIKETQYF. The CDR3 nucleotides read TGTGCCAGCAGTGAAACACCCAGGATAAAAGAGACCCAGTACTTC.

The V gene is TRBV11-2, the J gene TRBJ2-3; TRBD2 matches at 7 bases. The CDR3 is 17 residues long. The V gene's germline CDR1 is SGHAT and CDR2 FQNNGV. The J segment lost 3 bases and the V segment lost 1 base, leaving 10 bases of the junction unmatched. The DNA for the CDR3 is TGTGCCAGCAGCTTAGGCGTTCTAGCGGCTGGGACAGATACGCAGTATTTT. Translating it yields CASSLGVLAAGTDTQYF.